These 2 T cell receptor beta chains share one sample of origin, sequenced in a study of shared clonotypes between healthy human individuals. Naive-designated CD8 cells lacked CD45RO, were positively enriched for CCR7, and omitted terminally differentiated effector memory CD45RA+ cells. Here immunoSEQ multiplex PCR was the method, and the copy in TCRdb shows in-frame clones only, minus some. This sample yields around 2,000,000 clones, of which 85% to 95% are seen a single time; about 1.8% belongs to the top ten. Sequenced: naive CD8+ T cells from PBMCs. These receptors were taken from a man younger than 35 in good health. Some clones in this sample may be carry-over from other donors' samples.

V and J are TRBV27 and TRBJ2-1; 7 bases fit TRBD2. Trimming cost V 10 bases and J 3 bases; bases outside gene matches: 9. Germline assignment: CDR1 MNHEY and CDR2 SMNVEV (reference sequence). This CDR3 spans 14 amino acids. The CDR3 region has the DNA TGTGCCACCGCACGGGAGGAATACTACAATGAGCAGTTCTTC. The encoded protein is CATAREEYYNEQFF.

The chain combines TRBV19 with TRBJ2-5, with 12 bases lining up with TRBD1. CDR3 length equals 15 residues. Germline V CDR1 and CDR2: LNHDA, SQIVND (reference sequence). After removal of 4 bases from V and 5 bases from J, the junction contained 5 bases not matched to a gene. CDR3 nucleotide sequence: TGTGCCAGTAGTAACACCGGGACAGGGGGCGAGACCCAGTACTTC. Its translation is CASSNTGTGGETQYF.